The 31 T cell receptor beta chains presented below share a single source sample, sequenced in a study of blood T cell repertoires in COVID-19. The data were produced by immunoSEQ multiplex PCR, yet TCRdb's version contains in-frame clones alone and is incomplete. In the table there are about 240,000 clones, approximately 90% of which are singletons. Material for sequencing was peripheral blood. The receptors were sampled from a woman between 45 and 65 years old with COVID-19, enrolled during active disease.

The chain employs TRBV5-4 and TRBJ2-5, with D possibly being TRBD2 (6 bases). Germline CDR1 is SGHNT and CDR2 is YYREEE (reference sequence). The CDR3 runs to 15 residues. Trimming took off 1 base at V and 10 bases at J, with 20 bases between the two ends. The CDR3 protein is CASSLKRAGREVQYF. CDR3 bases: TGTGCCAGCAGCTTGAAGAGAGCGGGTAGAGAGGTCCAGTACTTC.

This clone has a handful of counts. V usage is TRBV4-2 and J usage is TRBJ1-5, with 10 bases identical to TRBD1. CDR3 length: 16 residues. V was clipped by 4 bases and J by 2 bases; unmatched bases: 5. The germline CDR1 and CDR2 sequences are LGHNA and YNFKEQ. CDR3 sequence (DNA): TGTGCCAGCAGCCCTGGACAGGGGGTTGGCAATCAGCCCCAGCATTTT. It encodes CASSPGQGVGNQPQHF.

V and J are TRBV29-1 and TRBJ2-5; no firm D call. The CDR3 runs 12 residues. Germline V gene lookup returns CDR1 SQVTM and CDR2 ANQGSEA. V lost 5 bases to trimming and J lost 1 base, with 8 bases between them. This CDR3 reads CSVRHRQETQYF. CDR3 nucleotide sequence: TGCAGCGTTCGACACCGCCAAGAGACCCAGTACTTC.

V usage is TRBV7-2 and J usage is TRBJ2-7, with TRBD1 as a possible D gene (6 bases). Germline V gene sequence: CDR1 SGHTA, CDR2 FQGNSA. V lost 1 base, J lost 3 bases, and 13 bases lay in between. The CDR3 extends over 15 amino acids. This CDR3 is CASSLELGDNYEQYV. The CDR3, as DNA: TGTGCCAGCAGCTTAGAGTTAGGGGACAACTACGAGCAGTACGTC.

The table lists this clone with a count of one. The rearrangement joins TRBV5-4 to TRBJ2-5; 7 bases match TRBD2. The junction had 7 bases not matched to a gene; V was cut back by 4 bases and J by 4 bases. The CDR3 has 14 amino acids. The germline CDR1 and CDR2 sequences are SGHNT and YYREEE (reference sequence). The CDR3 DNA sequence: TGTGCCAGCAGCCCCGTCCCGGGAGGAGAGACCCAGTACTTC. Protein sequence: CASSPVPGGETQYF.

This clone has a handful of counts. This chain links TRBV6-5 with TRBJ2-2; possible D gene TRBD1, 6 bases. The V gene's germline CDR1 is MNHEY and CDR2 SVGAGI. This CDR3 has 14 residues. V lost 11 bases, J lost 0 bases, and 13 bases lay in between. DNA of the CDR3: TGTGCCGTAGGGCGGACAGCGAACACCGGGGAGCTGTTTTTT. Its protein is CAVGRTANTGELFF.

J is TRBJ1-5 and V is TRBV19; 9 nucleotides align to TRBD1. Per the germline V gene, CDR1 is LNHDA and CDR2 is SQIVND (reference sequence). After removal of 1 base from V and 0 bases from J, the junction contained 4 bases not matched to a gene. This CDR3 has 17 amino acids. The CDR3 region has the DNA TGTGCCAGTAGTATAGGTTGGACAGGGGTTAGCAATCAGCCCCAGCATTTT. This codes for CASSIGWTGVSNQPQHF.

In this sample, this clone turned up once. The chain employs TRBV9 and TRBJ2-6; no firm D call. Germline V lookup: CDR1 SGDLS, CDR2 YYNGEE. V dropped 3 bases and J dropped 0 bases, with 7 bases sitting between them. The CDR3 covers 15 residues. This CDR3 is CASSALISGANVLTF. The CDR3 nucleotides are TGTGCCAGCAGCGCACTGATCTCTGGGGCCAACGTCCTGACTTTC.

The CDR3 sequence: CASSPVLGGRNYGYTF. The CDR3 DNA reads as TGTGCCAGCTCACCAGTGCTCGGGGGGCGAAACTATGGCTACACCTTC. The V gene is TRBV18, the J gene TRBJ1-2; TRBD1 might be the D (6 bases). This CDR3 is 16 amino acids long. Trimming took 2 bases from V and 2 from J, leaving 15 bases between them. The germline CDR1 and CDR2 sequences are KGHSH and LQKENI.

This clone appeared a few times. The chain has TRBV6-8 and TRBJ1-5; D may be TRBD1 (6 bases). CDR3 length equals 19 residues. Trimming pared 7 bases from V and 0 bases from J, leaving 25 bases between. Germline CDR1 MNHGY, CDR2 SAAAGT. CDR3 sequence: CASTTGQGTGLPSNQPQHF. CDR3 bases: TGTGCCAGCACCACAGGACAAGGAACAGGGCTCCCTAGCAATCAGCCCCAGCATTTT.

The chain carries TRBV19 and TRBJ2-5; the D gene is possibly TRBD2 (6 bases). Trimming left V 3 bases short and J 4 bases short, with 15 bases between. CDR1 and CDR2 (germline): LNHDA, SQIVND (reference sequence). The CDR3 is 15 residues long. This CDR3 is CASSMNGVGRETQYF. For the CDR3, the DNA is TGTGCCAGTAGTATGAACGGAGTCGGGAGAGAGACCCAGTACTTC.

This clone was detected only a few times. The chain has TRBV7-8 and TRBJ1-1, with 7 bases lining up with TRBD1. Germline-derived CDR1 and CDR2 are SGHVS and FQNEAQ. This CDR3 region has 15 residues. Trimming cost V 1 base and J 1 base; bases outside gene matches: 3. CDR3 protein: CASSLDRGANTEAFF. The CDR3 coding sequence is TGTGCCAGCAGCTTAGACAGGGGTGCGAACACTGAAGCTTTCTTT.

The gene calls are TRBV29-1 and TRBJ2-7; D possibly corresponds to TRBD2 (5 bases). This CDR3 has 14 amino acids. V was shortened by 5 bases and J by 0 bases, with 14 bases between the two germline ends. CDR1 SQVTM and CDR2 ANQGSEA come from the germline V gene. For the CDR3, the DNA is TGCAGCGTTCGAGGACTCCACTCCTCCTACGAGCAGTACTTC. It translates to CSVRGLHSSYEQYF.

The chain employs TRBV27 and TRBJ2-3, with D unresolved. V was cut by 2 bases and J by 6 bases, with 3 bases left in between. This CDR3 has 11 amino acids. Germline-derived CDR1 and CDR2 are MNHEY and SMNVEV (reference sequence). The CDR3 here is CASSLADTQYF. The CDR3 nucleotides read TGTGCCAGCAGTTTAGCGGATACGCAGTATTTT.

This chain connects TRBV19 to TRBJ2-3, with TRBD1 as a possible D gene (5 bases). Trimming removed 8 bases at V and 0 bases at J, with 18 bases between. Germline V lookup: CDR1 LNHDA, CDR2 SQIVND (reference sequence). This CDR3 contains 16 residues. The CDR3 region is CASSALKGLSTDTQYF. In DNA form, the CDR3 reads TGTGCCAGTTCCGCTTTAAAGGGGTTAAGCACAGATACGCAGTATTTT.

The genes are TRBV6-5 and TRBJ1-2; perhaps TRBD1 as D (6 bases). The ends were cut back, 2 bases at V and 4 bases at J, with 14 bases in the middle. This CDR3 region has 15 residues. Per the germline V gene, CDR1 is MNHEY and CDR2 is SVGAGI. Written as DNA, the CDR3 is TGTGCCAGCAGTTACAACGCAGGGGCGGGCTATGGCTACACCTTC. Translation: CASSYNAGAGYGYTF.

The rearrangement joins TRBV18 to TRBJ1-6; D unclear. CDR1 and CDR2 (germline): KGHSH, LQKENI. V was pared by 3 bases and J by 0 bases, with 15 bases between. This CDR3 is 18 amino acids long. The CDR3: CASSPVQTRSSYNSPLHF. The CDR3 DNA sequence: TGTGCCAGCTCACCCGTGCAGACCCGGAGCTCCTATAATTCACCCCTCCACTTT.

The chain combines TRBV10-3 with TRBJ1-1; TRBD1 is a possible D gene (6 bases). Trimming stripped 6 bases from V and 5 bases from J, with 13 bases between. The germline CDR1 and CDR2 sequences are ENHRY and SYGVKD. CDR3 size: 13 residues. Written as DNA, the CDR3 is TGTGCCATCAGCAACCTACAGGGAACTGAAGCTTTCTTT. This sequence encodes CAISNLQGTEAFF.

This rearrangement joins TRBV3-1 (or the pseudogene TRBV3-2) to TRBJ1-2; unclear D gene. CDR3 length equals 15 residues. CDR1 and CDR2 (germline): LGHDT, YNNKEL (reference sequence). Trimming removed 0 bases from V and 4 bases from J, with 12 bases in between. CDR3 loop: CASSQDGRAGYGYTF. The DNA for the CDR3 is TGTGCCAGCAGCCAAGATGGAAGGGCGGGCTATGGCTACACCTTC.

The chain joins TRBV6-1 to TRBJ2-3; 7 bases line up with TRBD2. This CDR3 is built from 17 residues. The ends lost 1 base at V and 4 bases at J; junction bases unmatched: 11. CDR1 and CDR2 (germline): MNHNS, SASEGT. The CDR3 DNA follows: TGTGCCAGCAGTGAAGTTTGGCGGGGGAGCCTTGCAGATACGCAGTATTTT. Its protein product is CASSEVWRGSLADTQYF.

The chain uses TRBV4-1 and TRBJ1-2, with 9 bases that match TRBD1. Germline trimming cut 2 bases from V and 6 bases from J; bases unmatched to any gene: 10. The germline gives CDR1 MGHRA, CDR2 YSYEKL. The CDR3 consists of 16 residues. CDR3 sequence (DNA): TGCGCCAGCAGCCAATATGGGGACAGGGAGATAGATGGCTACACCTTC. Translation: CASSQYGDREIDGYTF.

The CDR3 reads CASSLDRDLGYTF. As DNA, the CDR3 is TGTGCCAGCAGCTTAGACAGGGATTTAGGCTACACCTTC. The rearrangement joins TRBV11-2 to TRBJ1-2; maybe TRBD1 (5 bases). Trimming shortened V by 0 bases and J by 8 bases, and 10 bases separated the two germline ends. Per the germline V gene, CDR1 is SGHAT and CDR2 is FQNNGV. The CDR3 is 13 residues long.

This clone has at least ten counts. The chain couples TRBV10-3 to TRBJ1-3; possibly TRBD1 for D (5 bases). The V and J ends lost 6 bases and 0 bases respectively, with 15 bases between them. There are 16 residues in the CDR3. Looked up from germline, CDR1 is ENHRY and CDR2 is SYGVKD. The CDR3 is CAISGGTWGSGNTIYF. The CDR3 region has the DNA TGTGCCATCAGCGGGGGAACCTGGGGCTCTGGAAACACCATATATTTT.

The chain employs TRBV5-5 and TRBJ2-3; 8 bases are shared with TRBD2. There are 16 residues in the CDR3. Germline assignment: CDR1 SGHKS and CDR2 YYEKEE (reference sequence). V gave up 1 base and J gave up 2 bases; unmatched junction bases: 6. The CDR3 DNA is TGTGCCAGCAGCTTGCGAGCGGGGGCCATCACAGATACGCAGTATTTT. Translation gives CASSLRAGAITDTQYF.

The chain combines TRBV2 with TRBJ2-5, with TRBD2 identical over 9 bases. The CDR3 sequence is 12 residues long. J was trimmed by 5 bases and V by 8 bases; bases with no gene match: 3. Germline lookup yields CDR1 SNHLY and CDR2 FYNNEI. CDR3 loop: CASPAGGETQYF. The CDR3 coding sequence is TGTGCCAGCCCCGCGGGGGGGGAGACCCAGTACTTC.

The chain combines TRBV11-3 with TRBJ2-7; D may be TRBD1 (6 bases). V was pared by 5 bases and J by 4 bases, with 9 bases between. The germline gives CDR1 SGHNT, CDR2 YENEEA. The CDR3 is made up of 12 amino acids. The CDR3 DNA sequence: TGTGCCAGCAGCGCCGGACAGTACGAGCAGTACTTC. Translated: CASSAGQYEQYF.

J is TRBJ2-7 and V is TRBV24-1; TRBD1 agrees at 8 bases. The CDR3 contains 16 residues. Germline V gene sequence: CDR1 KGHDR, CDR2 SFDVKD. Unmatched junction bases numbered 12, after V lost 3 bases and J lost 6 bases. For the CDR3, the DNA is TGTGCCACCAGTGATCCCTACCAGGGGGCTATGAGCGAGCAGTACTTC. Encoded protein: CATSDPYQGAMSEQYF.

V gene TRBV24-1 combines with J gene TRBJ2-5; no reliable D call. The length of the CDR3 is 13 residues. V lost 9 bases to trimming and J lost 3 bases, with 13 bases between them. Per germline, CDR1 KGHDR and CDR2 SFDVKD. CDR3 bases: TGTGCCACCCGGCCTCCCCGGGAAGAGACCCAGTACTTC. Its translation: CATRPPREETQYF.

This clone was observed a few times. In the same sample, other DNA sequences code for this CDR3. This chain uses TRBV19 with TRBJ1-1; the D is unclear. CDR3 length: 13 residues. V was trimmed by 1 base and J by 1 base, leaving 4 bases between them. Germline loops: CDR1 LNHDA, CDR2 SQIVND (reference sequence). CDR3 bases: TGTGCCAGTAGTATAGTTCGGAACACTGAAGCTTTCTTT. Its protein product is CASSIVRNTEAFF.

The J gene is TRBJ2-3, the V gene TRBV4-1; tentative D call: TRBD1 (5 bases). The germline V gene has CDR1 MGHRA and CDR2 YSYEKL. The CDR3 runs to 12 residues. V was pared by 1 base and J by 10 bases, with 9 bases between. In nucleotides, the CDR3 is TGCGCCAGCAGCCAAGGGGGCGGACCGCAGTATTTT. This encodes CASSQGGGPQYF.

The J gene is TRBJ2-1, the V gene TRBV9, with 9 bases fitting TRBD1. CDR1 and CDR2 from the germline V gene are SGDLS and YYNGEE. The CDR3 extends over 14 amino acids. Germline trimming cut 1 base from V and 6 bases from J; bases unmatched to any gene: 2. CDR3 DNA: TGTGCCAGCAGCGTATTGACAGGGGGCAATGAGCAGTTCTTC. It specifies CASSVLTGGNEQFF.